These 27 T cell receptor beta chains originate from one sample sequenced in a study of T cells in Graves' hyperthyroidism and ophthalmopathy. Amplified TCR beta CDR3 regions derived from RNA transcripts. Primed by the HTBI set, a first-round RT-PCR was run on the TCR CDR3. TCRdb ran MiXCR on the multiplex PCR reads and lists one entry per CDR3 protein. The sample shows some 250,000 distinct CDR3 sequences, approximately 15% of them seen only once. What was sequenced was blood. The receptors derive from a woman in her 40s with Graves' hyperthyroidism that later progressed to Graves' ophthalmopathy.

The chain combines TRBV11-3 with TRBJ2-5; 10 bases line up with TRBD2. V shed 5 bases, J shed 10 bases, and the junction held 16 bases outside the gene matches. The germline gives CDR1 SGHNT, CDR2 YENEEA. CDR3 length: 16 residues. CDR3 in DNA: TGTGCCAGCAGCCTTAGGACTAGCGGCTCCATGGGCGGCCAGTACTTC. Protein: CASSLRTSGSMGGQYF.

This clonotype was detected many times. The V and J genes are TRBV28 and TRBJ1-2, with D possibly TRBD1 on 5 matching bases. CDR1 is MDHEN and CDR2 is SYDVKM in the germline V gene. CDR3 length: 14 residues. Deletions cut 5 bases from V and 0 bases from J, with 10 bases between. The DNA for the CDR3 is TGTGCCAGCAGTCGACAGAGCACTAACTATGGCTACACCTTC. Translating gives CASSRQSTNYGYTF.

This clonotype was counted a few times. The CDR3 reads CASRLAGEWTDTQYF. For the CDR3, the DNA is TGTGCCAGCCGTCTAGCGGGAGAGTGGACAGATACGCAGTATTTT. The chain employs TRBV28 and TRBJ2-3; 10 bases are a match to TRBD2. This CDR3 spans 15 amino acids. The J segment lost 3 bases and the V segment lost 8 bases, leaving 8 bases of the junction unmatched. CDR1 is MDHEN, CDR2 SYDVKM, per germline.

This clonotype was counted many times. The V call is TRBV9, the J call TRBJ2-2, with D possibly being TRBD1 (6 bases). CDR1 is SGDLS and CDR2 is YYNGEE in the germline V gene. The CDR3 runs 15 residues. V was cut by 4 bases and J by 1 base, with 11 bases left in between. CDR3 region: CASSLLDRNTGELFF. CDR3 nucleotide sequence: TGTGCCAGCAGCCTACTGGACAGGAACACCGGGGAGCTGTTTTTT.

This clonotype was counted only a few times. The rearrangement uses TRBV4-1 and TRBJ1-6; D is ambiguous. The germline V and J ends were trimmed by 0 bases and 14 bases, with 11 bases remaining between them. The CDR3 totals 13 residues. Germline-derived CDR1 and CDR2 are MGHRA and YSYEKL. For the CDR3, the DNA is TGCGCCAGCAGCCAAGAGGCAGGCTCGGCCCTCCACTTT. It translates to CASSQEAGSALHF.

In its sample, this clonotype was seen a few times. A much larger clone differs by one base, so this may be a read error. V is TRBV28 and J is TRBJ2-1; D perhaps matches TRBD1 (5 bases). Germline-derived CDR1 and CDR2 are MDHEN and SYDVKM. The CDR3 runs to 17 residues. V shed 5 bases and J shed 9 bases, with 26 bases lying between them. The CDR3 sequence: CASSPLVRQSLRSEQFF. CDR3 bases: TGTGCCAGCAGTCCCCTTGTAAGACAGAGCCTCCGGAGTGAGCAGTTCTTC.

The rearrangement links TRBV12-3 or TRBV12-4 to TRBJ1-3; the match to TRBD1 covers 9 bases. Trimming at V came to 6 bases and at J to 1 base, leaving 13 bases not matched to a gene. The CDR3 runs to 18 residues. As DNA, the CDR3 is TGTGCCAGCAGATGGACAGGGGTTGAGGTCGATTCTGGAAACACCATATATTTT. It encodes CASRWTGVEVDSGNTIYF.

The table lists this clonotype with a few counts. V and J are TRBV6-6 and TRBJ2-1, with 9 bases fitting TRBD2. This CDR3 region has 14 residues. Germline values: CDR1 MNHNY, CDR2 SVGAGI (reference sequence). V gave up 1 base and J gave up 6 bases; unmatched junction bases: 1. Here the CDR3 DNA reads TGTGCCAGCAGTTACTTGACTAGCGGCAATGAGCAGTTCTTC. Translated: CASSYLTSGNEQFF.

The sample holds many counts of this clonotype. The chain employs TRBV5-8 and TRBJ1-2; D may be TRBD1 (6 bases). Trimming left V 4 bases short and J 7 bases short, with 20 bases between. The CDR3 runs 15 residues. Germline values: CDR1 SGHTS, CDR2 YDEGEE. Here the CDR3 reads CASSLNRAGWGGYTF. CDR3 DNA: TGTGCCAGCAGCCTCAACAGGGCGGGATGGGGTGGCTACACCTTC.

This clonotype was seen at least ten times. The rearrangement uses TRBV20-1 and TRBJ2-6; the match to TRBD1 covers 7 bases. The V and J ends lost 4 bases and 2 bases, in that order; junction bases with no gene match: 2. The CDR3 extends over 14 amino acids. Germline CDR1 reads DFQATT; CDR2 reads SNEGSKA (reference sequence). This CDR3 is CSATTGAGANVLTF. The CDR3 coding sequence is TGCAGTGCTACTACAGGGGCTGGGGCCAACGTCCTGACTTTC.

This clonotype was found many times. The chain joins TRBV10-1 to TRBJ2-7; D unresolved. V shed 4 bases and J shed 3 bases, with 13 bases lying between them. The CDR3 has 14 residues. In germline, CDR1 is WNHNN, CDR2 SYGVQD (reference sequence). As DNA, the CDR3 is TGCGCCAGCAGTGCCGACAAGTATGGCTACGAGCAGTACTTC. It codes for CASSADKYGYEQYF.

This clonotype occurred many times. V gene TRBV5-5 combines with J gene TRBJ2-5, with D perhaps being TRBD1 or TRBD2 (5 bases each). V lost 0 bases, J lost 5 bases, and 14 bases lay in between. The CDR3 sequence is 15 residues long. CDR1 is SGHKS and CDR2 is YYEKEE in the germline V gene (reference sequence). The CDR3, as DNA: TGTGCCAGCAGCTTGGCTGTCTCGGGGCACGAGACCCAGTACTTC. It codes for CASSLAVSGHETQYF.

To note about this clonotype: Here the CDR3 omits its conserved ending phenylalanine or tryptophan, so a read error is the likely source. This chain uses TRBV20-1 with TRBJ1-2; D gene unclear. This CDR3 has 14 residues. Trimming cost V 1 base and J 3 bases, with 12 bases left between them. Germline CDR1 reads DFQATT; CDR2 reads SNEGSKA (reference sequence). The CDR3 DNA follows: TGCAGTGCTAGAGGGTATCCACGGTACTATGGCTACACCCTC. This translates into CSARGYPRYYGYTL.

The rearrangement links TRBV29-1 to TRBJ2-1; D possibly corresponds to TRBD2 (5 bases). Germline lookup yields CDR1 SQVTM and CDR2 ANQGSEA. The CDR3 totals 12 residues. Trimming took off 7 bases at V and 4 bases at J, with 11 bases between the two ends. The CDR3 sequence: CSAVANYNEQFF. CDR3 in DNA: TGCAGCGCCGTAGCGAATTACAATGAGCAGTTCTTC.

This clonotype occurred many times. The chain links TRBV18 to TRBJ1-2, with D perhaps TRBD1 (6 bases). V gave up 5 bases and J gave up 4 bases, with 20 bases separating them. The CDR3 spans 16 residues. Germline-derived CDR1 and CDR2 are KGHSH and LQKENI. CDR3 sequence: CASSRVGSPGVYGYTF. In DNA, the CDR3 is TGTGCCAGCTCAAGGGTTGGTTCGCCAGGGGTCTATGGCTACACCTTC.

This clonotype was picked up many times. This chain links TRBV18 with TRBJ2-4; 7 bases match TRBD1. Per germline, CDR1 KGHSH and CDR2 LQKENI. The length of the CDR3 is 15 residues. Unmatched junction bases numbered 8, after V lost 3 bases and J lost 6 bases. In DNA, the CDR3 is TGTGCCAGCTCACCCGTAACGGGACAGAGAAACATTCAGTACTTC. This sequence encodes CASSPVTGQRNIQYF.

This clonotype was seen at least ten times. This chain uses TRBV3-1 with TRBJ2-1; 7 positions agree with TRBD2. CDR3 length: 16 amino acids. Germline values: CDR1 LGHDT, CDR2 YNNKEL (reference sequence). Trimming at V came to 2 bases and at J to 0 bases, leaving 4 bases not matched to a gene. CDR3 bases: TGTGCCAGCAGCCAATTTGGCGGGAGCTCCTACAATGAGCAGTTCTTC. This translates into CASSQFGGSSYNEQFF.

This clonotype was recorded many times. The J gene is TRBJ2-2, the V gene TRBV25-1; 11 nucleotides align to TRBD2. V shed 4 bases, J shed 5 bases, and the junction held 9 bases outside the gene matches. CDR3 size: 17 residues. Looked up from germline, CDR1 is MGHDK and CDR2 is SYGVNS. CDR3 coding DNA: TGTGCCAGCAGTGTGGGGTTCACTAGCGGGAGTACCGGGGAGCTGTTTTTT. Protein: CASSVGFTSGSTGELFF.

This clonotype was counted many times. CDR3 bases: TGCAGTGCTAGAGAGGGACAGGGGGCGCACGAGCAGTACTTC. Translated: CSAREGQGAHEQYF. The V call is TRBV20-1, the J call TRBJ2-7; 12 bases agree with TRBD1. CDR3 size: 14 residues. After removal of 0 bases from V and 5 bases from J, the junction contained 2 bases not matched to a gene. Germline V gene data show CDR1 as DFQATT and CDR2 as SNEGSKA (reference sequence).

This clonotype was seen many times. The chain combines TRBV20-1 with TRBJ2-5; TRBD2 aligns across 8 bases. CDR1 and CDR2 (germline): DFQATT, SNEGSKA (reference sequence). The length of the CDR3 is 14 residues. V lost 6 bases, J lost 2 bases, and 8 bases stayed unmatched. The CDR3 protein is CSAESGRGQETQYF. CDR3 nucleotides: TGCAGTGCCGAGAGCGGGAGAGGTCAAGAGACCCAGTACTTC.

This clonotype was counted many times. This chain joins TRBV24-1 and TRBJ2-3, with 14 bases identical to TRBD2. This CDR3 region has 17 residues. The germline V gene has CDR1 KGHDR and CDR2 SFDVKD. V shed 4 bases, J shed 2 bases, and the junction held 4 bases outside the gene matches. In nucleotides, the CDR3 is TGTGCCACCAGTGAACGGACTAGCGGGAGGCTCACAGATACGCAGTATTTT. This encodes CATSERTSGRLTDTQYF.

This clonotype appeared many times. This rearrangement joins TRBV28 to TRBJ2-1; 7 bases are a match to TRBD2. Trimming cost V 5 bases and J 6 bases; bases outside gene matches: 16. Germline CDR1 is MDHEN and CDR2 is SYDVKM. The CDR3 sequence is 17 residues long. In DNA, the CDR3 is TGTGCCAGCAGTCCCACTTGGCTTGGCGGGAGAAGCAATGAGCAGTTCTTC. This sequence encodes CASSPTWLGGRSNEQFF.

This clonotype showed up just a few times. The gene calls are TRBV6-1 and TRBJ2-7; 10 bases fit TRBD1. CDR1 MNHNS and CDR2 SASEGT come from the germline V gene. The CDR3 spans 15 residues. Trimming removed 6 bases from V and 5 bases from J; junction bases left unmatched: 10. CDR3: CASRAGTGVVNEQYF. CDR3 DNA: TGTGCCAGCAGGGCTGGGACAGGGGTTGTGAACGAGCAGTACTTC.

In this sample, this clonotype turned up many times. CDR3 DNA sequence: TGTGCCACCTCACCCTTGGGAGATACGCAGTATTTT. This translates into CATSPLGDTQYF. The genes are TRBV15 and TRBJ2-3, with D unresolved. V was pared by 8 bases and J by 5 bases, with 11 bases between. The germline CDR1 and CDR2 sequences are LNHNV and YYDKDF (reference sequence). The CDR3 covers 12 residues.

This clonotype was recorded many times. The gene calls are TRBV20-1 and TRBJ1-4; D not resolved. The CDR3 spans 13 residues. Germline CDR1 and CDR2: DFQATT and SNEGSKA (reference sequence). The germline V and J ends were trimmed by 3 bases and 5 bases, with 10 bases remaining between them. The CDR3 DNA reads TGCAGTGCTAGGGCGGTACAGAATGAAAAACTGTTTTTT. Translating gives CSARAVQNEKLFF.

The count of this clonotype is one. The CDR3 protein is CASRTTGTDEQYF. CDR3 DNA: TGTGCCAGCAGGACGACAGGGACCGACGAGCAGTACTTC. The rearrangement uses TRBV27 and TRBJ2-7; 7 bases match TRBD1. Germline lookup yields CDR1 MNHEY and CDR2 SMNVEV (reference sequence). J lost 5 bases, V lost 6 bases, and 7 bases had no gene match. This CDR3 contains 13 residues.

The chain carries TRBV12-3 or TRBV12-4 and TRBJ2-1; 11 nucleotides line up with TRBD1. The ends lost 6 bases at V and 9 bases at J; junction bases unmatched: 13. The length of the CDR3 is 16 residues. The CDR3 coding sequence is TGTGCCAGCAGGGGGACAGGGGGGCAGAAAAGAAGTGAGCAGTTCTTC. Its protein is CASRGTGGQKRSEQFF.